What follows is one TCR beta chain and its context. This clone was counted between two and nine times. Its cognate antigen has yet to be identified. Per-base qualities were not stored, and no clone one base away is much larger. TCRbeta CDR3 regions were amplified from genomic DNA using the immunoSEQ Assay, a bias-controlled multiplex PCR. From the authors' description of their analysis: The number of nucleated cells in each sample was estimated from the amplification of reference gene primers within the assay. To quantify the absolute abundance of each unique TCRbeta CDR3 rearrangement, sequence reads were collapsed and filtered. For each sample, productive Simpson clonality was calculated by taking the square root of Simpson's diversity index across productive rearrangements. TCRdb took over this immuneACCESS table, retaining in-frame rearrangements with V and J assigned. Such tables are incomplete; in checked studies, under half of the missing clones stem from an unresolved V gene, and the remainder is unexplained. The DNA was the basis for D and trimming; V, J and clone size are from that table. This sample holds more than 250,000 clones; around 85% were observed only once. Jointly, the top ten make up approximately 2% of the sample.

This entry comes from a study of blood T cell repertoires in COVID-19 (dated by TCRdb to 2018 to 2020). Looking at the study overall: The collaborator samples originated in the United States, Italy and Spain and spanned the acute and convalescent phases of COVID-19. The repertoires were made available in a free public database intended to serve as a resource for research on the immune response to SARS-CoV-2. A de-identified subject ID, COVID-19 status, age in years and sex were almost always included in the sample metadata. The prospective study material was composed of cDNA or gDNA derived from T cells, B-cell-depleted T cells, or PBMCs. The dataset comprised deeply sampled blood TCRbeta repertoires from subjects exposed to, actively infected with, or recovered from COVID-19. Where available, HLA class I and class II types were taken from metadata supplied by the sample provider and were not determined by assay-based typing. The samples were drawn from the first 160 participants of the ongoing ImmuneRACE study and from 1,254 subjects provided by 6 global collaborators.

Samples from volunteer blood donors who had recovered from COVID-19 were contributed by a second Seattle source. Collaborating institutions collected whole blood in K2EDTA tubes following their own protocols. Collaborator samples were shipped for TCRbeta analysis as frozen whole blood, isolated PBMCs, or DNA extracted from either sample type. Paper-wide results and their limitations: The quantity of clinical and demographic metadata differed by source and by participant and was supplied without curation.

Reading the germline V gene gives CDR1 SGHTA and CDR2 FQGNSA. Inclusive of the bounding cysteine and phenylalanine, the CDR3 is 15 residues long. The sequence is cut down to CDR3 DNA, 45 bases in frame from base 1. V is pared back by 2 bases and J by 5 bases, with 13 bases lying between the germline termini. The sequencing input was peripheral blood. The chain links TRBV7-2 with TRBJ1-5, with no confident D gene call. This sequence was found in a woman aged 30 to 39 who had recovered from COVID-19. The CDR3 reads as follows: CASSLMAEPYQPQHF. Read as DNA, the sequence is TGTGCCAGCAGCTTAATGGCAGAACCTTATCAGCCCCAGCATTTT.